The 16 T cell receptor beta chains reported below all come from one sample, sequenced in a study of blood T cell repertoires in COVID-19. This table comes from immunoSEQ multiplex PCR, and its TCRdb copy is limited to in-frame clones, with some not included. The top ten clones hold 3% to 4.5% of a sample with a few hundred thousand clones, approximately 89% of them seen once. Sequenced input: peripheral blood. The receptors here all came from a woman in her sixties with COVID-19, enrolled during active disease.

V usage is TRBV3-1 (or the pseudogene TRBV3-2) and J usage is TRBJ2-7; 9 bases align to TRBD2. Germline loops: CDR1 LGHDT, CDR2 YNNKEL (reference sequence). V was clipped by 5 bases and J by 6 bases; unmatched bases: 11. This CDR3 is built from 15 residues. The CDR3 DNA is TGTGCCAGCAGCGCCCGGGCGGGGGGGCTGGTCGAGCAGTACTTC. It yields the protein CASSARAGGLVEQYF.

The chain couples TRBV11-3 to TRBJ2-1; 7 bases agree with TRBD2. V lost 4 bases, J lost 6 bases, and 12 bases stayed unmatched. CDR1 is SGHNT and CDR2 is YENEEA in the germline V gene. The CDR3 contains 16 residues. This CDR3 is CASSSGRSGRGNEQFF. DNA of the CDR3: TGTGCCAGCAGCTCTGGGCGATCTGGGAGGGGCAATGAGCAGTTCTTC.

The genes are TRBV27 and TRBJ2-7; TRBD2 agrees at 8 bases. The CDR3 spans 16 residues. The V segment lost 7 bases and the J segment 4 bases; nucleotides outside the gene matches: 15. Germline V CDR1 and CDR2: MNHEY, SMNVEV (reference sequence). This CDR3 is CASTILRSGGPYEQYF. The CDR3 region has the DNA TGTGCCAGCACCATACTCCGGTCGGGGGGGCCGTACGAGCAGTACTTC.

This rearrangement joins TRBV7-9 to TRBJ1-1; no clear D gene. The CDR3 is 15 residues long. Looked up from germline, CDR1 is SEHNR and CDR2 is FQNEAQ (reference sequence). The ends were cut back, 3 bases at V and 0 bases at J, with 11 bases in the middle. In nucleotides, the CDR3 is TGTGCCAGCAGCTTCTTTGGTAACATGAACACTGAAGCTTTCTTT. Encoded protein: CASSFFGNMNTEAFF.

This clone has only one observation. Other DNA sequences from this sample encode an identical CDR3 as well. This chain links TRBV19 with TRBJ1-2, with TRBD1 identical over 7 bases. V lost 5 bases, J lost 2 bases, and 5 bases stayed unmatched. Germline V CDR1 and CDR2: LNHDA, SQIVND (reference sequence). This CDR3 is 14 amino acids long. The CDR3 sequence is CASSPDRDNYGYTF. DNA for the CDR3: TGTGCCAGTAGTCCTGACAGGGACAACTATGGCTACACCTTC.

This chain joins TRBV11-3 and TRBJ1-1, with unresolved D. Germline V gene sequence: CDR1 SGHNT, CDR2 YENEEA. V lost 0 bases to trimming and J lost 7 bases, with 9 bases between them. The CDR3 is made up of 13 amino acids. For the CDR3, the DNA is TGTGCCAGCAGCTTAGATCGTTCAGTTGAAGCTTTCTTT. This translates into CASSLDRSVEAFF.

The chain has TRBV5-1 and TRBJ2-7, with a weak D call TRBD2 (6 bases). Germline CDR1 and CDR2: SGHRS and YFSETQ. Trimming stripped 4 bases from V and 5 bases from J, with 13 bases between. This CDR3 spans 13 amino acids. The CDR3 DNA reads as TGCGCCAGCAGCCCCCTGGGGGGTAACGAGCAGTACTTC. Translating it yields CASSPLGGNEQYF.

This chain links TRBV10-1 with TRBJ2-3; a possible D gene is TRBD2 (7 bases). The CDR3 is 14 amino acids. The V gene lost 5 bases and the J gene lost 5 bases, with 14 bases spanning the gap. Germline V gene sequence: CDR1 WNHNN, CDR2 SYGVQD (reference sequence). The CDR3 DNA follows: TGCGCCAGCAGTTTGGGGGGGCCTGAAGATACGCAGTATTTT. It encodes CASSLGGPEDTQYF.

V is TRBV21-1 and J is TRBJ1-1. TRBV21-1 is designated a pseudogene. The CDR3 has 11 amino acids. For the CDR3, the DNA is TGTGCCAGCAGCCGGGGGATTGAAGCTTTCTTT. It translates to CASSRGIEAFF.

The chain carries TRBV7-9 and TRBJ2-3; 8 bases match TRBD2. This CDR3 spans 12 amino acids. Per germline, CDR1 SEHNR and CDR2 FQNEAQ (reference sequence). V trimming: 9 bases; J trimming: 6 bases; junction bases outside the gene matches: 5. The CDR3 nucleotides are TGTGCCAGTGATAGGACTAGCGATACGCAGTATTTT. Its translation: CASDRTSDTQYF.

The rearrangement joins TRBV4-2 to TRBJ1-4, with 7 bases that match TRBD1. Per the germline V gene, CDR1 is LGHNA and CDR2 is YNFKEQ. The length of the CDR3 is 17 residues. V lost 3 bases to trimming and J lost 1 base; unmatched junction nucleotides: 8. The CDR3 bases are TGTGCCAGCAGCCAGGAGACAGGGACCTTAACTAATGAAAAACTGTTTTTT. Translating it yields CASSQETGTLTNEKLFF.

The chain employs TRBV5-1 and TRBJ1-2; possible D gene TRBD1, 5 bases. Germline V gene sequence: CDR1 SGHRS, CDR2 YFSETQ. V lost 3 bases and J 4 bases, leaving 16 bases between the germline ends. CDR3 length: 15 amino acids. CDR3: CASSSSGQLGYGYTF. The CDR3 region has the DNA TGCGCCAGCAGCTCCTCTGGACAATTAGGCTATGGCTACACCTTC. Looking up the rest from reference TRBV5-1 and TRBJ1-2 gives the full variable domain: KAGVTQTPRYLIKTRGQQVTLSCSPISGHRSVSWYQQTPGQGLQFLFEYFSETQRNKGNFPGRFSGRQFSNSRSEMNVSTLELGDSALYLCASSSSGQLGYGYTFGSGTRLTVV.

The rearrangement links TRBV6-5 to TRBJ2-4; 10 nucleotides align to TRBD2. Germline V gene sequence: CDR1 MNHEY, CDR2 SVGAGI. V shed 6 bases and J 8 bases; nucleotides not matched to a gene: 7. The CDR3 loop spans 14 amino acids. The CDR3 protein is CASSLLLAGDIQYF. DNA for the CDR3: TGTGCCAGCAGCCTCTTGCTAGCGGGGGACATTCAGTACTTC.

This rearrangement joins TRBV7-9 to TRBJ1-1; no clear D. The CDR3 contains 11 residues. Looked up from germline, CDR1 is SEHNR and CDR2 is FQNEAQ (reference sequence). The germline V and J ends were trimmed by 5 bases and 6 bases, with 7 bases remaining between them. Written as DNA, the CDR3 is TGTGCCAGCAGCCGCGAGGCTGAAGCTTTCTTT. Translating it yields CASSREAEAFF. Full variable domain (missing parts from reference TRBV7-9 and TRBJ1-1): DTGVSQNPRHKITKRGQNVTFRCDPISEHNRLYWYRQTLGQGPEFLTYFQNEAQLEKSRLLSDRFSAERPKGSFSTLEIQRTEQGDSAMYLCASSREAEAFFGQGTRLTVV.

The chain uses TRBV6-5 and TRBJ2-1; 9 nucleotides agree with TRBD1. Germline CDR1 reads MNHEY; CDR2 reads SVGAGI. The length of the CDR3 is 14 residues. V was pared by 6 bases and J by 4 bases, with 4 bases of the junction left unmatched. CDR3 bases: TGTGCCAGCAGCCCCGGGACAGGGTACAATGAGCAGTTCTTC. Translated: CASSPGTGYNEQFF.

This sequence joins TRBV6-6 and TRBJ1-1; D unresolved. Germline CDR1 reads MNHNY; CDR2 reads SVGAGI (reference sequence). The CDR3 runs to 15 residues. V shed 4 bases and J shed 4 bases, with 16 bases lying between them. Written as DNA, the CDR3 is TGTGCCAGCAGTTCCCTCCACGCTGGCAGCACTGAAGCTTTCTTT. Residues: CASSSLHAGSTEAFF.